The 18 T cell receptor beta chains reported below all come from one sample, sequenced in a study of shared clonotypes between healthy human individuals (dated by TCRdb to about 2020). Preparation of the library involved the immunoSEQ multiplex PCR assay. The immuneACCESS repertoire file appears here via TCRdb, limited to in-frame rearrangements. These files lack a portion of the clones; in checked studies, under half of the deficit traces to unresolved V genes, and the cause of the others is not known. Here the sample has over 2 million clones; 85% to 95% occur a single time. In total, the top ten clones hold around 0.38% of the sample. Sequencing was carried out using naive CD4+ T cells from PBMCs. Interpreted using the paper, the cell subset or site label stands for: CD45RA+ positively selected. All receptors derive from a man younger than 35 in good health. Some clones in this sample may be carry-over from other donors' samples.

The genes are TRBV7-9 and TRBJ2-2; 12 nucleotides agree with TRBD1. After removal of 5 bases from V and 6 bases from J, the junction contained 1 base not matched to a gene. Germline V gene data show CDR1 as SEHNR and CDR2 as FQNEAQ (reference sequence). The CDR3 is 14 residues long. The CDR3 bases are TGTGCCAGCAGCGGGACAGGGGGCTCCGGGGAGCTGTTTTTT. Its protein is CASSGTGGSGELFF.

V gene TRBV7-2 combines with J gene TRBJ2-7; a weak D match, TRBD2 (6 bases). The V end was cut by 0 bases, the J end by 1 base, with 10 bases between. CDR3 size: 15 residues. Germline V gene sequence: CDR1 SGHTA, CDR2 FQGNSA. The CDR3 protein is CASSLAGGGSYEQYF. The CDR3 DNA follows: TGTGCCAGCAGCTTAGCGGGAGGTGGTTCCTACGAGCAGTACTTC.

The chain is built from TRBV6-1 and TRBJ2-5; tentatively, D is TRBD1 or TRBD2 (5 bases each). The DNA end lines up better with TRBJ2-7; the J call may be wrong. Germline-derived CDR1 and CDR2 are MNHNS and SASEGT. This CDR3 is built from 15 residues. Here the CDR3 reads CASSEGGSELYEQYF. The DNA of the CDR3 is TGTGCCAGCAGTGAAGGGGGGTCGGAACTCTACGAGCAGTACTTC.

The chain joins TRBV18 to TRBJ2-3; TRBD2 is a possible D gene (5 bases). This CDR3 is built from 15 residues. The V end lost 3 bases, the J end lost 2 bases, and 12 bases lay between the germline ends. Germline loops: CDR1 KGHSH, CDR2 LQKENI. In DNA, the CDR3 is TGTGCCAGCTCACCCCTCGGGGATGACACAGATACGCAGTATTTT. Its translation: CASSPLGDDTDTQYF.

The rearrangement joins TRBV28 to TRBJ1-4, with TRBD1 matching over 7 bases. The CDR3 length is 14 residues. The germline V gene encodes CDR1 MDHEN and CDR2 SYDVKM. With 2 bases clipped from V and 10 bases from J, the junction kept 7 bases outside the gene matches. The CDR3, as DNA: TGTGCCAGCAGTTTAGCGGTCCAGGGGGGAAAACTGTTTTTT. Its translation: CASSLAVQGGKLFF.

This clone showed up just a few times. The rearrangement joins TRBV9 to TRBJ1-4, with D perhaps matching TRBD1 (5 bases). The germline gives CDR1 SGDLS, CDR2 YYNGEE. The CDR3 runs 12 residues. V gave up 7 bases and J gave up 5 bases, with 9 bases separating them. In DNA, the CDR3 is TGTGCCAGCGGGGCCCCAAATGAAAAACTGTTTTTT. Translating gives CASGAPNEKLFF.

The gene calls are TRBV19 and TRBJ1-5, with 11 nucleotides matching TRBD1. Germline lookup yields CDR1 LNHDA and CDR2 SQIVND (reference sequence). V trimming: 7 bases; J trimming: 5 bases; junction bases outside the gene matches: 10. The CDR3 is made up of 16 amino acids. The CDR3 spells CASIPIGQGADQPQHF. Here the CDR3 DNA reads TGTGCCAGTATCCCGATAGGACAGGGGGCTGATCAGCCCCAGCATTTT. The full variable domain, rest sourced from reference TRBV19 and TRBJ1-5, is DGGITQSPKYLFRKEGQNVTLSCEQNLNHDAMYWYRQDPGQGLRLIYYSQIVNDFQKGDIAEGYSVSREKKESFPLTVTSAQKNPTAFYLCASIPIGQGADQPQHFGDGTRLSIL.

In this sample, this clone turned up once. The chain links TRBV28 to TRBJ2-5, with D perhaps matching TRBD2 (6 bases). CDR3 length: 12 amino acids. Trimming removed 8 bases from V and 5 bases from J, with 12 bases in between. Germline CDR1 is MDHEN and CDR2 is SYDVKM. The DNA for the CDR3 is TGTGCCAGCCTAGCGTTCGGGGAGACCCAGTACTTC. Translated: CASLAFGETQYF.

The chain joins TRBV6-5 to TRBJ2-2; TRBD2 might be the D (5 bases). CDR1 is MNHEY and CDR2 is SVGAGI in the germline V gene. The CDR3 runs to 15 residues. V lost 6 bases and J lost 6, with 17 bases in between. The CDR3, as DNA: TGTGCCAGCAGGGACCACGGGGTTCTTGCCGGGGAGCTGTTTTTT. Translation gives CASRDHGVLAGELFF.

The CDR3 protein is CASSPEIEQFF. The CDR3 DNA is TGTGCCAGCTCACCAGAGATTGAGCAGTTCTTC. V gene TRBV18 combines with J gene TRBJ2-1; no firm D call. Per germline, CDR1 KGHSH and CDR2 LQKENI. CDR3 size: 11 residues. Trimming shortened V by 2 bases and J by 9 bases, and 5 bases separated the two germline ends.

The chain carries TRBV15 and TRBJ2-7, with 8 bases aligning to TRBD1. CDR1 LNHNV and CDR2 YYDKDF come from the germline V gene (reference sequence). The CDR3 has 16 amino acids. The trim removed 5 bases at V and 2 bases at J, leaving 11 bases unmatched. The CDR3 region has the DNA TGTGCCACCAGCGGACCGGACAGGGCACTCCCCTACGAGCAGTACTTC. This sequence encodes CATSGPDRALPYEQYF.

In nucleotides, the CDR3 is TGTGCCAGCAGCCCACTGCAGGGATATGGCTACACCTTC. It yields the protein CASSPLQGYGYTF. V usage is TRBV7-2 and J usage is TRBJ1-2, with D tentatively TRBD1 (5 bases). CDR3 size: 13 residues. The V gene's germline CDR1 is SGHTA and CDR2 FQGNSA. The germline V and J ends were trimmed by 5 bases and 5 bases, with 12 bases remaining between them.

V usage is TRBV10-3 and J usage is TRBJ1-6, with TRBD1 as a possible D gene (5 bases). The CDR3 runs to 14 residues. Germline-derived CDR1 and CDR2 are ENHRY and SYGVKD. Trimming took 6 bases from V and 8 from J, leaving 14 bases between them. The CDR3 region is CAISEVLGDSPLHF. The CDR3 DNA sequence: TGTGCCATCAGCGAGGTTCTGGGGGATTCACCCCTCCACTTT.

The chain uses TRBV6-5 and TRBJ2-7; 7 bases match TRBD1. This CDR3 is built from 14 residues. Looked up from germline, CDR1 is MNHEY and CDR2 is SVGAGI. V dropped 5 bases and J dropped 6; count of bases not matched to a gene: 10. The CDR3 DNA reads as TGTGCCAGCAGTATGGACAGGTATATCCCCGAGCAGTACTTC. Its protein product is CASSMDRYIPEQYF.

The rearrangement joins TRBV30 to TRBJ1-2, with D possibly TRBD1 on 6 matching bases. Trimming pared 3 bases from V and 4 bases from J, leaving 21 bases between. The CDR3 spans 16 residues. Germline V gives CDR1 GTSNPN, CDR2 SVGIG (reference sequence). The CDR3 nucleotides are TGTGCCTGGAGCGGGGACATGCCCCTCTCTTTCTATGGCTACACCTTC. Translated, it gives CAWSGDMPLSFYGYTF.

The gene calls are TRBV28 and TRBJ1-1, with 10 bases matching TRBD1. This CDR3 has 21 amino acids. The ends lost 5 bases at V and 2 bases at J; junction bases unmatched: 23. CDR1 is MDHEN, CDR2 SYDVKM, per germline. CDR3 nucleotide sequence: TGTGCCAGCAGTCTGGCTAAACTTTCCGGGACAGGGGCCTTGGTTAACACTGAAGCTTTCTTT. This codes for CASSLAKLSGTGALVNTEAFF.

A note on this clone: This same CDR3 is encoded by further DNA sequences in the sample. The CDR3 spells CSARDLQEQYF. The CDR3 coding sequence is TGCAGTGCTAGAGATCTGCAAGAGCAGTACTTC. The genes are TRBV20-1 and TRBJ2-7; D call uncertain. V was pared by 0 bases and J by 7 bases, with 7 bases between. Germline V gene sequence: CDR1 DFQATT, CDR2 SNEGSKA (reference sequence). This CDR3 region has 11 residues.

This chain links TRBV7-9 with TRBJ2-2; D is tentatively TRBD1 or TRBD2 (5 bases each). V lost 3 bases, J lost 4 bases, and 21 bases lay in between. CDR1 is SEHNR and CDR2 is FQNEAQ in the germline V gene (reference sequence). This CDR3 is built from 18 residues. CDR3 sequence (DNA): TGTGCCAGCAGCTTGTCCCTTTGGGGGACCGCGGGCACCGGGGAGCTGTTTTTT. This translates into CASSLSLWGTAGTGELFF.